This T cell receptor beta chain was identified during a study of T cells in Graves' hyperthyroidism and ophthalmopathy. General study results and limits: Researchers found most expanded thyroid clonotypes above 0.001 in blood as well.

Amplification of TCR beta CDR3 regions was performed using RNA transcripts as template. TCR CDR3 underwent first-round RT-PCR with the HTBI primer set. TCRdb analysed the multiplex PCR reads with MiXCR anew, one entry per CDR3 protein. The sample has roughly 250,000 distinct CDR3 sequences; about 16% are singletons. The PBMCs were taken from around 9.1 ml of fresh peripheral blood. This clonotype showed up many times. Its antigen is as yet unknown. Germline-derived CDR1 and CDR2 are MNHNS and SASEGT. Trimming took off 6 bases at V and 7 bases at J, with 15 bases between the two ends. The CDR3 loop spans 14 amino acids.

This chain connects TRBV6-1 to TRBJ1-4; a possible D gene is TRBD1 (6 bases). The receptor's source is a woman between 18 and 29 years old with Graves' ophthalmopathy. Specimen: blood. This chain's CDR3 is CASSPGGAREKLFF. The CDR3 region has the DNA TGTGCCAGCAGCCCGGGGGGGGCACGTGAAAAACTGTTTTTT.